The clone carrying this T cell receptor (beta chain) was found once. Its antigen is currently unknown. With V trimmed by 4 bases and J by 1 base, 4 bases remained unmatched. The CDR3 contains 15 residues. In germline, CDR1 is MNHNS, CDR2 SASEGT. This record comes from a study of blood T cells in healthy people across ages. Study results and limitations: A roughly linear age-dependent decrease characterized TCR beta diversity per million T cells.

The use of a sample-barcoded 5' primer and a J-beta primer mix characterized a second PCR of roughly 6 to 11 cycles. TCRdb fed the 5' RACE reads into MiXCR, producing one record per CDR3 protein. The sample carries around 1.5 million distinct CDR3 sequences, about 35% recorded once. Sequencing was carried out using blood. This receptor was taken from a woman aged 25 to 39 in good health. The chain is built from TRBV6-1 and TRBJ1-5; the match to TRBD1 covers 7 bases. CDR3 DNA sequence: TGTGCCAGCAGTGTGTGGGGACAGAGCAATCAGCCCCAGCATTTT. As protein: CASSVWGQSNQPQHF.